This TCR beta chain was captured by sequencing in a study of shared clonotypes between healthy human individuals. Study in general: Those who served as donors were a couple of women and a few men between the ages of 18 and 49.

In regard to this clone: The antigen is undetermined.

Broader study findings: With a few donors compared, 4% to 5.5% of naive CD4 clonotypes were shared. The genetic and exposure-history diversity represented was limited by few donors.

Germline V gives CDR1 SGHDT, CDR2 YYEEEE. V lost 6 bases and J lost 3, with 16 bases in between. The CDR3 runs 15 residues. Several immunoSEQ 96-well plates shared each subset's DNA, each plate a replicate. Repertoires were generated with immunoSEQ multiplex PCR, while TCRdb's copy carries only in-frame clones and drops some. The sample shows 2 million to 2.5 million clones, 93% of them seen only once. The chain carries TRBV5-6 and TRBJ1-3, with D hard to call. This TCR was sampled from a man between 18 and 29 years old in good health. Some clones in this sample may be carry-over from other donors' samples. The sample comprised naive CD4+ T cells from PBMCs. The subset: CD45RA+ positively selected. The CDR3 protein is CASNQRGASGNTIYF. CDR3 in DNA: TGTGCCAGCAATCAGCGGGGAGCAAGTGGAAACACCATATATTTT.